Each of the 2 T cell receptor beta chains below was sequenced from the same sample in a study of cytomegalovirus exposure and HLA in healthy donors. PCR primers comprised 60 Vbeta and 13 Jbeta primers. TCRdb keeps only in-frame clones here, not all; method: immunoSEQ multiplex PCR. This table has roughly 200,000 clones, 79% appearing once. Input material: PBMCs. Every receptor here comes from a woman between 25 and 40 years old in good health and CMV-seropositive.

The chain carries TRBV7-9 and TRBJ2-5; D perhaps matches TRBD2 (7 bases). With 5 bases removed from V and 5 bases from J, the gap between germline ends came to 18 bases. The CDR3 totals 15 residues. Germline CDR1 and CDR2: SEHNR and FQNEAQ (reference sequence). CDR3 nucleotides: TGTGCCAGCAGCCCCCCCCTGAGGGGGGGGGAGACCCAGTACTTC. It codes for CASSPPLRGGETQYF.

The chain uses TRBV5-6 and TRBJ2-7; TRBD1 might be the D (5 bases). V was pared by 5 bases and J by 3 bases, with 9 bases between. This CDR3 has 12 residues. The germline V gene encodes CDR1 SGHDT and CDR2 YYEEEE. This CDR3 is CASSLGVYEQYF. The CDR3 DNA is TGTGCCAGCAGTCTAGGGGTCTACGAGCAGTACTTC.